In its sample, the clone carrying this T cell receptor beta chain was seen a few times. These data belong to a study of T-cell reconstitution after alpha-beta-depleted transplantation in children. CDR1 and CDR2 (germline): MDHEN, SYDVKM. The CDR3 has 14 amino acids. The V end was cut by 3 bases, the J end by 4 bases, with 12 bases between. The TCRbeta library incorporated unique molecular identifiers. In TCRdb, the PCR reads were re-called with MiXCR into one record per CDR3 protein. The table shows some 530,000 distinct CDR3 sequences, with about 12% occurring only once. This rearrangement joins TRBV28 to TRBJ1-2; D gene ambiguous. The sample here was PBMCs from the stem cell graft donor, taken from the stem cell graft. This sequence was found in a human donor who donated a stem cell graft to a child with combined immunodeficiency. The CDR3 sequence is CASSFDRVLYGYTF. The CDR3 DNA reads TGTGCCAGCAGTTTCGACCGGGTTCTCTATGGCTACACCTTC.